The next 8 T cell receptor beta chains were all read from a single sample in a study of shared clonotypes between healthy human individuals. Method: immunoSEQ multiplex PCR; TCRdb's copy keeps in-frame clones and lacks some. The sample shows approximately 1.9 million clones, 90% to 95% of them seen only once. Naivety among CD8 cells was defined by CD45RO negativity and positive CCR7 selection, thereby excluding terminally differentiated effector memory CD45RA+ cells. The specimen sequenced was naive CD8+ T cells from PBMCs. These receptors were obtained from a man in his late teens or twenties in good health. Some clones in this sample may be carry-over from other donors' samples.

J is TRBJ2-1 and V is TRBV27; D possibly corresponds to TRBD2 (6 bases). The V gene lost 3 bases and the J gene lost 5 bases, with 8 bases spanning the gap. This CDR3 is built from 13 residues. The germline V gene has CDR1 MNHEY and CDR2 SMNVEV (reference sequence). The chain's CDR3 is CASSFSGHNEQFF. In nucleotides, the CDR3 is TGTGCCAGCAGTTTTAGCGGTCACAATGAGCAGTTCTTC.

The table lists this clone with a few counts. The same CDR3 arises from other DNA sequences in this sample as well. CDR3 coding DNA: TGTGCCACCAGCAGAGCAACAGGGGCTGAAGCTTTCTTT. Protein product: CATSRATGAEAFF. The chain uses TRBV15 and TRBJ1-1; TRBD1 agrees at 7 bases. Germline CDR1 reads LNHNV; CDR2 reads YYDKDF (reference sequence). Germline trimming cut 1 base from V and 6 bases from J; bases unmatched to any gene: 2. The CDR3 extends over 13 amino acids.

The chain has TRBV4-1 and TRBJ1-5; 9 bases map to TRBD1. Germline loops: CDR1 MGHRA, CDR2 YSYEKL. The J segment lost 7 bases and the V segment lost 4 bases, leaving 5 bases of the junction unmatched. The CDR3 runs 14 residues. Written as DNA, the CDR3 is TGCGCCAGCAGCCTCGGGACAGGGTTACAGCCCCAGCATTTT. The encoded protein is CASSLGTGLQPQHF.

This clone was picked up a small number of times. Within the sample, other DNA sequences also encode this same CDR3. This chain uses TRBV5-4 with TRBJ1-1; D not certain. The germline gives CDR1 SGHNT, CDR2 YYREEE (reference sequence). Trimming took 4 bases from V and 1 from J, leaving 2 bases between them. The length of the CDR3 is 11 residues. The CDR3 here is CASSANTEAFF. The CDR3 DNA reads as TGTGCCAGCAGCGCGAACACTGAAGCTTTCTTT.

This sequence joins TRBV6-4 and TRBJ2-1; possibly TRBD1 or TRBD2 for D (5 bases each). The germline CDR1 and CDR2 sequences are MRHNA and SNTAGT. Trimming shortened V by 1 base and J by 6 bases, and 13 bases separated the two germline ends. This CDR3 has 15 amino acids. CDR3 region: CASSDYGTRANEQFF. DNA of the CDR3: TGTGCCAGCAGTGACTATGGGACCCGCGCCAATGAGCAGTTCTTC.

J is TRBJ1-5 and V is TRBV7-8, with a possible D match to TRBD1 (5 bases). Germline lookup yields CDR1 SGHVS and CDR2 FQNEAQ. V was shortened by 4 bases and J by 11 bases, with 18 bases between the two germline ends. This CDR3 spans 14 amino acids. The DNA for the CDR3 is TGTGCCAGCAGCTCCGCCCTGGGACTGCGGTCCCAGCATTTT. Translated, it gives CASSSALGLRSQHF.

The CDR3 DNA reads as TGTGCCAGCAGCTTAGTTGCAGGGATGGTGAAAGAAAAACTGTTTTTT. This gives the protein CASSLVAGMVKEKLFF. V and J are TRBV7-8 and TRBJ1-4; weak D call: TRBD1 (5 bases). Deletions cut 1 base from V and 8 bases from J, with 17 bases between. Germline CDR1 SGHVS, CDR2 FQNEAQ. The CDR3 has 16 residues.

In nucleotides, the CDR3 is TGTGCCAGCAGTTTCACCTTCGAGCAGTACTTC. This encodes CASSFTFEQYF. The V and J genes are TRBV28 and TRBJ2-5, with no clear D. The DNA end is a closer match to TRBJ2-7, so the J assignment may be wrong. The germline CDR1 and CDR2 sequences are MDHEN and SYDVKM. The CDR3 contains 11 residues.